This T cell receptor (beta chain) was recovered during a study of T cell responses to AZD1222 COVID-19 vaccine (dated by TCRdb to the early 2020s). Regarding the study in general: AZD1222 recipients given second doses at about 4 weeks or at about 12 weeks were pooled, since spike-specific TCR depth and breadth were not found to differ between the two schedules. Trial participants were enrolled into age subgroups of 18-55, 56-69 and 70-plus years, which contained around 140, 26 and 57 TCR-sequenced participants, respectively. A total of about 230 trial participants underwent TCR sequencing, of whom around 200 received two doses of AZD1222 and some 26 received two doses of the MenACWY control vaccine. Summary of the overall study and its limitations: Participants were mostly white British and included more females than males, and it was suggested by the authors that clonal diversity may have been underestimated. Spike-specific TCR breadth and depth rose significantly after two AZD1222 doses compared with day 0 and with MenACWY recipients. Reportedly, almost half of the unique spike-specific TCRs recognized epitopes lying outside the regions that are mutated in the B.1.351 and B.1.1.7 variants. No day 14 peak-response samples were available, so repertoires were characterized only after the peak T cell response. The vaccine-associated CD4 TCRs covered the entire spike protein, and the dominant responses fell in regions 160-218 and 743-854. The 56-69-year group was small, and its depth increase did not reach significance, likely because of low power. Conclusions about previously exposed vaccinees are limited, since just five or six AZD1222 recipients were seropositive for SARS-CoV-2 at baseline.

With respect to this clone: Its target antigen remains unknown. Base-call qualities are not available, and no considerably larger clone is one nucleotide away.

The time point label on this specimen signifies: baseline before first vaccination. The vaccinee samples were drawn from two UK trials, COV001 and COV002, one of which was a single-blind randomized controlled phase 2/3 trial testing AZD1222 (ChAdOx1 nCoV-19) in healthy adults. Trial participant PBMC samples were collected at day 0 and day 28 after the second dose for TCRbeta chain sequencing. Germline trimming: 10 bases from V, 4 bases from J; junction bases outside gene matches: 2. Taken from the germline V gene, the CDR1 and CDR2 loops are MDHEN and SYDVKM. From its cysteine to its phenylalanine, the CDR3 spans 12 amino acids. The sequence is cut down to CDR3 DNA, 36 bases in frame from base 1. The CDR3 regions of human TCRbeta chains were analyzed by immunosequencing. The paper's processing steps were these. Repertoire TCRs were matched against a reference library of SARS-CoV-2-specific TCRs generated with the MIRA antigen-specificity platform. Breadth was defined as the fraction of unique TCRs that were SARS-CoV-2-associated. Depth was defined as the fraction of total T cells that were SARS-CoV-2-associated. Using the MIRA data, every spike-specific TCR was mapped to the spike region that the TCR reacted to and assigned to either a CD4 or a CD8 class. Log10-transformed breadth and depth values were compared by one-way ANOVA with Sidak's multiple comparisons tests. Not all clones reach the TCRdb copy of this immuneACCESS table, which keeps in-frame sequences only. Checked studies attribute under half of the gap to unresolved V genes and leave the rest unexplained. The DNA was the basis for D and trimming; V, J and clone size are from that table. This sample has about 73,000 clones in its table, and approximately 88% of those were observed once. The top ten constitute about 20% of the sample.

The TCR comes from an adult in good health. The rearranged chain carries TRBV28 and TRBJ2-5; the junction holds 11 bases that match TRBD2. Specimen: peripheral blood, collected on day 0 of AZD1222 vaccination. The DNA reads TGTGCCACCCTAGCGGGAGGAGAGACCCAGTACTTC. This yields the protein CATLAGGETQYF. Extended through the reference TRBV28 and TRBJ2-5 proteins, this CDR3 yields the full variable domain: DVKVTQSSRYLVKRTGEKVFLECVQDMDHENMFWYRQDPGLGLRLIYFSYDVKMKEKGDIPEGYSVSREKKERFSLILESASTNQTSMYLCATLAGGETQYFGPGTRLLVL.